Below are 21 T cell receptor beta chains sequenced from a single sample in a study of blood T cell repertoires in COVID-19. Sequenced by immunoSEQ multiplex PCR; TCRdb stores in-frame clones only, minus some. The data contain about 300,000 clones, under 90% of them singletons. Sequenced sample: PBMCs or T cells enriched from blood (not recorded which). These TCRs come from a man aged 30-40 years who had recovered from COVID-19.

A remark on this clone: Other DNA sequences in the sample encode the same CDR3. The chain has TRBV6-5 and TRBJ1-5, with 7 bases that match TRBD1. The CDR3 loop spans 13 amino acids. Germline trimming cut 5 bases from V and 6 bases from J; bases unmatched to any gene: 4. Germline V gene data show CDR1 as MNHEY and CDR2 as SVGAGI. The CDR3 DNA follows: TGTGCCAGCAGTCCCCAGGGGGGTCAGCCCCAGCATTTT. Residues: CASSPQGGQPQHF.

This chain links TRBV3-1 (or the pseudogene TRBV3-2) with TRBJ1-1; 7 bases align to TRBD1. V gave up 4 bases and J gave up 2 bases; unmatched junction bases: 7. Germline V gene data show CDR1 as LGHDT and CDR2 as YNNKEL (reference sequence). This CDR3 is built from 15 residues. CDR3 amino acids: CASSPHGTENTEAFF. In nucleotides, the CDR3 is TGTGCCAGCAGCCCTCACGGGACAGAAAACACTGAAGCTTTCTTT.

The chain combines TRBV3-1 (or the pseudogene TRBV3-2) with TRBJ2-5; TRBD2 agrees at 7 bases. The V and J ends lost 0 bases and 1 base, in that order; junction bases with no gene match: 8. This CDR3 region has 17 residues. CDR1 and CDR2 (germline): LGHDT, YNNKEL (reference sequence). This CDR3 is CASSQDLREALQETQYF. In nucleotides, the CDR3 is TGTGCCAGCAGCCAAGATCTCCGGGAGGCCCTCCAAGAGACCCAGTACTTC.

The chain uses TRBV4-1 and TRBJ1-6; no definite D call. This CDR3 comprises 16 residues. In germline, CDR1 is MGHRA, CDR2 YSYEKL. Trimming removed 4 bases from V and 5 bases from J, with 15 bases in between. The CDR3 region has the DNA TGCGCCAGCAGCCCGATGATCCCCGGAGATAATTCACCCCTCCACTTT. Encoded protein: CASSPMIPGDNSPLHF.

The J gene is TRBJ1-1, the V gene TRBV6-4, with 7 bases lining up with TRBD1. Germline loops: CDR1 MRHNA, CDR2 SNTAGT. This CDR3 contains 14 residues. V was pared by 6 bases and J by 6 bases, with 10 bases of the junction left unmatched. In DNA form, the CDR3 reads TGTGCCAGCAGGGGACAGAGAACGAGCTCTGAAGCTTTCTTT. Protein product: CASRGQRTSSEAFF.

This chain connects TRBV11-2 to TRBJ2-1; 9 positions agree with TRBD1. Germline assignment: CDR1 SGHAT and CDR2 FQNNGV. The CDR3 loop spans 13 amino acids. The junction had 4 bases not matched to a gene; V was cut back by 0 bases and J by 13 bases. The CDR3: CASSLDLGQGQFF. CDR3 nucleotides: TGTGCCAGCAGCTTAGATCTGGGACAGGGTCAGTTCTTC.

This chain joins TRBV19 and TRBJ1-5; 8 positions match TRBD1. The CDR3 runs 16 residues. V shed 5 bases, J shed 3 bases, and the junction held 9 bases outside the gene matches. Germline values: CDR1 LNHDA, CDR2 SQIVND (reference sequence). In DNA form, the CDR3 reads TGTGCCAGTAGTGACTTGGACAGGGCCCCCAATCAGCCCCAGCATTTT. It is translated as CASSDLDRAPNQPQHF.

This CDR3 is CASRPGGASLFF. In DNA, the CDR3 is TGTGCCAGCAGGCCAGGGGGCGCTTCCCTGTTTTTT. This chain uses TRBV7-9 with TRBJ1-4, with TRBD1 identical over 8 bases. Germline V lookup: CDR1 SEHNR, CDR2 FQNEAQ (reference sequence). After removal of 6 bases from V and 14 bases from J, the junction contained 8 bases not matched to a gene. The CDR3 spans 12 residues.

V is TRBV6-1 and J is TRBJ1-5; perhaps TRBD1 as D (5 bases). This CDR3 has 15 residues. Trimming took off 3 bases at V and 4 bases at J, with 13 bases between the two ends. Germline CDR1 MNHNS, CDR2 SASEGT. The CDR3 protein is CASSDPIRVNQPQHF. For the CDR3, the DNA is TGTGCCAGCAGTGATCCGATCAGGGTGAATCAGCCCCAGCATTTT.

The genes are TRBV19 and TRBJ2-3, with D maybe TRBD1 (5 bases). The CDR3 covers 13 residues. Looked up from germline, CDR1 is LNHDA and CDR2 is SQIVND (reference sequence). Trimming took 3 bases from V and 4 from J, leaving 8 bases between them. The CDR3 DNA reads TGTGCCAGTAGTATCAGGGTTGCAGATACGCAGTATTTT. Translation: CASSIRVADTQYF.

The V gene is TRBV3-1 (or the pseudogene TRBV3-2), the J gene TRBJ1-6, with D unresolved. Germline values: CDR1 LGHDT, CDR2 YNNKEL (reference sequence). CDR3 length: 17 residues. The germline V and J ends were trimmed by 0 bases and 0 bases, with 9 bases remaining between them. The chain's CDR3 is CASSQDLARSYNSPLHF. The DNA for the CDR3 is TGTGCCAGCAGCCAAGATTTGGCTCGCTCCTATAATTCACCCCTCCACTTT.

This chain connects TRBV18 to TRBJ2-1; TRBD1 matches 9 bases. This CDR3 spans 16 amino acids. Losses at the gene ends were 2 bases for V and 5 bases for J; bases not matched to a gene: 7. Germline CDR1 KGHSH, CDR2 LQKENI. CDR3 sequence (DNA): TGTGCCAGCTCACCAGGGCGACAGGGGGTTAACAATGAGCAGTTCTTC. Its protein is CASSPGRQGVNNEQFF.

This chain joins TRBV6-5 and TRBJ2-5; 8 positions match TRBD2. CDR1 MNHEY and CDR2 SVGAGI come from the germline V gene. The J segment lost 5 bases and the V segment lost 5 bases, leaving 4 bases of the junction unmatched. CDR3 length: 13 amino acids. CDR3 coding DNA: TGTGCCAGCAGTAAGCGGGAGATCGAGACCCAGTACTTC. Its translation is CASSKREIETQYF.

CDR3 coding DNA: TGTGCCAGCAGCTTCTCACAGGGCCAAGAAAAACTGTTTTTT. Residues: CASSFSQGQEKLFF. The rearrangement joins TRBV7-9 to TRBJ1-4, with a weak D call TRBD1 (6 bases). The CDR3 is made up of 14 amino acids. V lost 3 bases to trimming and J lost 8 bases, with 13 bases between them. The germline V gene encodes CDR1 SEHNR and CDR2 FQNEAQ (reference sequence). Based on the CDR3 plus reference TRBV7-9 and TRBJ1-4, the full variable domain is DTGVSQNPRHKITKRGQNVTFRCDPISEHNRLYWYRQTLGQGPEFLTYFQNEAQLEKSRLLSDRFSAERPKGSFSTLEIQRTEQGDSAMYLCASSFSQGQEKLFFGSGTQLSVL.

The V gene is TRBV27, the J gene TRBJ2-7, with TRBD1 identical over 7 bases. From germline, CDR1 is MNHEY and CDR2 SMNVEV (reference sequence). The CDR3 totals 14 residues. The V segment lost 5 bases and the J segment 2 bases; nucleotides outside the gene matches: 6. Here the CDR3 DNA reads TGTGCCAGCAGTCCGGGGACAGATACCTACGAGCAGTACTTC. Translating gives CASSPGTDTYEQYF.

This clone was seen only once. This chain uses TRBV4-1 with TRBJ2-7; D is ambiguous. Deletions cut 8 bases from V and 2 bases from J, with 13 bases between. Germline CDR1 reads MGHRA; CDR2 reads YSYEKL. The CDR3 extends over 13 amino acids. CDR3 DNA: TGCGCCAGCTCAGTCACAGCTACCTACGAGCAGTACTTC. Its protein is CASSVTATYEQYF.

A single count supports this clone. The chain has TRBV12-3 or TRBV12-4 and TRBJ2-1; possible D gene TRBD1, 5 bases. V lost 5 bases and J 5 bases, leaving 7 bases between the germline ends. The CDR3 contains 12 residues. CDR3 sequence (DNA): TGTGCCAGCAGTCTGACAGACAATGAGCAGTTCTTC. Translated, it gives CASSLTDNEQFF.

The CDR3, as DNA: TGTGCCAGCAAGGAGACTAGCGGGAGGAACTACGAGCAGTACTTC. Its translation: CASKETSGRNYEQYF. The V call is TRBV27, the J call TRBJ2-7, with TRBD2 identical over 13 bases. This CDR3 region has 15 residues. The V and J ends lost 7 bases and 3 bases, in that order; junction bases with no gene match: 6. CDR1 and CDR2 from the germline V gene are MNHEY and SMNVEV (reference sequence).

The CDR3 protein is CASTERGMYTEAFF. The DNA of the CDR3 is TGTGCCAGCACCGAAAGGGGGATGTACACTGAAGCTTTCTTT. The chain employs TRBV3-1 (or the pseudogene TRBV3-2) and TRBJ1-1, with a tentative D call TRBD1 (6 bases). This CDR3 is built from 14 residues. CDR1 LGHDT and CDR2 YNNKEL come from the germline V gene (reference sequence). Trimming shortened V by 7 bases and J by 3 bases, and 15 bases separated the two germline ends.

The chain combines TRBV12-3 or TRBV12-4 with TRBJ2-3; a weak D match, TRBD2 (5 bases). V was clipped by 10 bases and J by 4 bases, with 12 bases between them. The length of the CDR3 is 12 residues. This chain's CDR3 is CATERSPDTQYF. The CDR3 DNA follows: TGTGCCACCGAGCGGTCCCCAGATACGCAGTATTTT.

The gene calls are TRBV5-4 and TRBJ1-1, with TRBD1 matching 8 bases. V was clipped by 3 bases and J by 1 base; unmatched bases: 8. Germline CDR1 is SGHNT and CDR2 is YYREEE (reference sequence). The CDR3 contains 16 residues. CDR3 sequence: CASSYYSGGANTEAFF. In DNA, the CDR3 is TGTGCCAGCAGCTACTACTCAGGGGGCGCGAACACTGAAGCTTTCTTT.